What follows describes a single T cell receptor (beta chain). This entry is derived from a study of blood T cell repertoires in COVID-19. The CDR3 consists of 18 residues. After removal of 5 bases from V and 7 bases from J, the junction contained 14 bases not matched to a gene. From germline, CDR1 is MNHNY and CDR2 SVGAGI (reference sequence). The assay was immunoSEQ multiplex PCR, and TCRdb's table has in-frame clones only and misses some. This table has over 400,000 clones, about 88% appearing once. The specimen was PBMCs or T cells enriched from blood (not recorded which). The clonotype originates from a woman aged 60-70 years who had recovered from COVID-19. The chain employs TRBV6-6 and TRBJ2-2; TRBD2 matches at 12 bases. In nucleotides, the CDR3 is TGTGCCAGCAGTCGCAGACTAGCGGGGGCCGCGGGACGCGGGGAGCTGTTTTTT. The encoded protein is CASSRRLAGAAGRGELFF.